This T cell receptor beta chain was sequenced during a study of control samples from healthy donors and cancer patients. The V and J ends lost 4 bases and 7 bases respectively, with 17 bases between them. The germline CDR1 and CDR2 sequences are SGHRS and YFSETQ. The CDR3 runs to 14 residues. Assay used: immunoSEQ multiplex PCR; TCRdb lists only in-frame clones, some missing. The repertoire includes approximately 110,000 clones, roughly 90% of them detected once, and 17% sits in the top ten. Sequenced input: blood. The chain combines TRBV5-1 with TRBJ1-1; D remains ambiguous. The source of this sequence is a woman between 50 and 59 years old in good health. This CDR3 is CASSKRGPSSEAFF. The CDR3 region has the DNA TGCGCCAGCAGCAAGCGCGGGCCCTCGAGTGAAGCTTTCTTT. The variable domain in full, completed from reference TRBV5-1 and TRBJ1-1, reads KAGVTQTPRYLIKTRGQQVTLSCSPISGHRSVSWYQQTPGQGLQFLFEYFSETQRNKGNFPGRFSGRQFSNSRSEMNVSTLELGDSALYLCASSKRGPSSEAFFGQGTRLTVV.